Sequencing of this T cell receptor (beta chain) was carried out in a study of T-cell reconstitution after alpha-beta-depleted transplantation in children. Broader study findings: Hyperexpanded clones declined; after one year, newly produced T cells mostly supplied diversity.

This clonotype was recorded many times. Its antigen is not known. Researchers prepared the TCRbeta library using unique molecular identifiers, the study reports. Each CDR3 protein gets one entry after TCRdb re-called the PCR reads with MiXCR. The data show approximately 650,000 distinct CDR3 sequences, around 13% seen once. The CDR3 spans 14 residues. The V end lost 4 bases, the J end lost 5 bases, and 14 bases lay between the germline ends. Germline CDR1 and CDR2: WSHSY and SAAADI. The receptor was derived from a girl aged 2-10 years with congenital amegakaryocytic thrombocytopenia, due to receive a stem cell transplant. This chain joins TRBV10-2 and TRBJ2-5; D is perhaps TRBD1 (6 bases). Sequencing was performed on PBMCs, taken before TCRalphabeta/CD19-depleted stem cell transplant. The CDR3 region is CASSAQGIGETQYF. For the CDR3, the DNA is TGCGCCAGCAGTGCTCAGGGGATTGGGGAGACCCAGTACTTC.